This T cell receptor beta chain stems from a study of blood T cells in healthy people across ages. Findings and limits, study-wide: Diversity estimates drawn from one million T cells were deemed underestimates.

Trimming removed 1 base at V and 2 bases at J, with 12 bases between. The CDR3 spans 15 residues. Germline CDR1 and CDR2: LGHNA and YNFKEQ. Only a few counts were recorded for this clonotype. Its antigen remains unknown. Donors were systemically healthy Caucasian individuals from Russia aged 6 to 90 years. Through a sample-barcoded 5' primer and a J-beta primer mix, a second PCR was run for roughly 7 to 12 cycles. TCRdb reanalysed the 5' RACE reads using MiXCR and keeps one entry per CDR3 protein. The data show around 1.5 million distinct CDR3 sequences, around 59% seen once. The sequence came from a man aged 18 to 30 in good health. V usage is TRBV4-2 and J usage is TRBJ2-7; maybe TRBD2 (5 bases). Sequencing was done on a sample of blood. The CDR3 loop is CASSQAASKTYEQYF. The DNA for the CDR3 is TGTGCCAGCAGCCAAGCGGCTAGCAAGACCTACGAGCAGTACTTC.